This T cell receptor (beta chain) was obtained from a study of blood T cell repertoires in COVID-19. Looking at the study overall: Material from acute and convalescent COVID-19 was sourced from the United States, Italy and Spain. From T cells, B-cell-depleted T cells, or PBMCs came the material, which was cDNA or gDNA.

V shed 6 bases and J shed 4 bases, with 15 bases lying between them. The CDR3 is made up of 14 amino acids. CDR1 and CDR2 from the germline V gene are ENHRY and SYGVKD. Study processing details: Estimates of nucleated cell counts were drawn from the amplification of reference gene primers. Sequencing was performed with immunoSEQ multiplex PCR; in TCRdb, only in-frame clones are kept and a portion is missing. Clone size and the V and J calls come from that table; the DNA yielded D and trimming. The sample has about 200,000 clones; less than 90% are singletons. The sequence came from a woman between 65 and 79 years old with acute or convalescent COVID-19. The sequencing sample was made of peripheral blood. V usage is TRBV10-3 and J usage is TRBJ1-2; possibly TRBD1 for D (6 bases). CDR3 in amino acids: CAIRNSRGGYGYTF. The CDR3 DNA sequence: TGTGCCATCAGGAACTCCAGGGGCGGCTATGGCTACACCTTC.